One sample yielded the 25 T cell receptor beta chains listed below, sequenced in a study of T cells in Graves' hyperthyroidism and ophthalmopathy. Authors of the study amplified TCR beta CDR3 regions from RNA transcripts. Researchers ran a first-round RT-PCR on the TCR CDR3 using the HTBI primer set. A single record per CDR3 protein comes from TCRdb applying MiXCR to the multiplex PCR reads. The sample lists hundreds of thousands of distinct CDR3 sequences; 13% to 15% were seen once. The specimen sequenced was blood. Source of these receptors: a woman younger than 30 with Graves' hyperthyroidism.

The V and J genes are TRBV19 and TRBJ1-5, with D perhaps TRBD1 (6 bases). This CDR3 has 17 residues. The V end lost 1 base, the J end lost 3 bases, and 16 bases lay between the germline ends. Germline CDR1 and CDR2: LNHDA and SQIVND (reference sequence). CDR3 sequence: CASSIGGHGGYNQPQHF. The CDR3 coding sequence is TGTGCCAGTAGTATAGGGGGACATGGAGGGTACAATCAGCCCCAGCATTTT. The full variable domain, completed using reference TRBV19 and TRBJ1-5, is DGGITQSPKYLFRKEGQNVTLSCEQNLNHDAMYWYRQDPGQGLRLIYYSQIVNDFQKGDIAEGYSVSREKKESFPLTVTSAQKNPTAFYLCASSIGGHGGYNQPQHFGDGTRLSIL.

This clonotype occurred a few times. The chain couples TRBV7-9 to TRBJ2-7; D gene uncertain. CDR3 size: 14 residues. The germline CDR1 and CDR2 sequences are SEHNR and FQNEAQ (reference sequence). Trimming stripped 2 bases from V and 7 bases from J, with 15 bases between. CDR3 sequence (DNA): TGTGCCAGCAGCTTACGACTCAAAGGAGAAGAGCAGTACTTC. This sequence encodes CASSLRLKGEEQYF.

The chain combines TRBV4-1 with TRBJ1-1, with a tentative D call TRBD1 (6 bases). The CDR3 is 16 residues long. V lost 4 bases and J 5 bases, leaving 20 bases between the germline ends. Germline CDR1 MGHRA, CDR2 YSYEKL. In DNA form, the CDR3 reads TGCGCCAGCAGCCGAGGGTTTGGGGGGCTTGGGACTGAAGCTTTCTTT. Residues: CASSRGFGGLGTEAFF.

This clonotype appeared a few times. CDR3 protein: CASSPGLRTDTQYF. CDR3 DNA sequence: TGTGCCAGCAGTCCCGGACTACGCACAGATACGCAGTATTTT. The V gene is TRBV6-1, the J gene TRBJ2-3; tentative D call: TRBD2 (6 bases). Germline CDR1 and CDR2: MNHNS and SASEGT. V was clipped by 5 bases and J by 1 base, with 10 bases between them. This CDR3 contains 14 residues.

This clonotype appeared many times. The gene calls are TRBV2 and TRBJ1-2; a possible D gene is TRBD1 (6 bases). Germline V gene lookup returns CDR1 SNHLY and CDR2 FYNNEI. CDR3 length equals 15 residues. V was pared by 6 bases and J by 4 bases, with 18 bases between. This CDR3 reads CASSAQGSRGYGYTF. CDR3 DNA: TGTGCCAGCAGCGCTCAGGGGAGCCGGGGCTATGGCTACACCTTC.

This clonotype appeared a few times. V and J are TRBV7-9 and TRBJ2-7, with 7 positions matching TRBD2. The CDR3 sequence is 15 residues long. CDR1 and CDR2 (germline): SEHNR, FQNEAQ (reference sequence). With 5 bases clipped from V and 0 bases from J, the junction kept 7 bases outside the gene matches. CDR3 DNA: TGTGCCAGCAGCGCTGCTTCTAGCGGCTCCTACGAGCAGTACTTC. This gives the protein CASSAASSGSYEQYF.

In this sample, this clonotype turned up many times. The rearrangement uses TRBV3-1 and TRBJ2-7; 7 bases map to TRBD2. V lost 3 bases, J lost 6 bases, and 8 bases stayed unmatched. This CDR3 has 14 residues. The germline CDR1 and CDR2 sequences are LGHDT and YNNKEL (reference sequence). The CDR3 here is CASSQAGAPGEQYF. CDR3 bases: TGTGCCAGCAGCCAGGCGGGAGCTCCGGGCGAGCAGTACTTC.

This clonotype was seen many times. V gene TRBV14 combines with J gene TRBJ2-5; TRBD2 matches 11 bases. The CDR3 spans 14 residues. Unmatched junction bases numbered 1, after V lost 4 bases and J lost 3 bases. The germline V gene has CDR1 SGHDN and CDR2 FVKESK. As DNA, the CDR3 is TGTGCCAGCAGCCTACTAGCGGGAGAAGAGACCCAGTACTTC. Residues: CASSLLAGEETQYF.

Worth noting for this clonotype: It may be a read error: a sequence one base away is much more abundant. The chain links TRBV24-1 to TRBJ2-3; 9 bases line up with TRBD2. This CDR3 contains 14 residues. The germline CDR1 and CDR2 sequences are KGHDR and SFDVKD. In DNA form, the CDR3 reads TGTACCACCAGGAATAGCGGGAGCCGGGATACGCAGTATTTT. Its protein is CTTRNSGSRDTQYF.

The CDR3 nucleotides are TGCAGCGTGACCCGTGCCGGGGTATACGAGCAGTACTTC. This sequence encodes CSVTRAGVYEQYF. The J gene is TRBJ2-7, the V gene TRBV29-1; the D gene is possibly TRBD2 (5 bases). Germline lookup yields CDR1 SQVTM and CDR2 ANQGSEA. V lost 6 bases to trimming and J lost 4 bases, with 16 bases between them. The CDR3 contains 13 residues.

In this sample, this clonotype turned up many times. The genes are TRBV6-2 or TRBV6-3 and TRBJ2-5; unclear D gene. The V end was cut by 6 bases, the J end by 1 base, with 15 bases between. This CDR3 contains 15 residues. Germline V lookup: CDR1 MNHEY, CDR2 SVGEGT. CDR3 sequence: CASSPDPDLQETQYF. The CDR3 DNA reads as TGTGCCAGCAGCCCGGACCCCGATCTCCAAGAGACCCAGTACTTC.

This clonotype occurred many times. The chain couples TRBV7-2 to TRBJ2-5, with 8 positions matching TRBD2. The V gene's germline CDR1 is SGHTA and CDR2 FQGNSA. Trimming removed 6 bases from V and 5 bases from J; junction bases left unmatched: 11. CDR3 length: 15 residues. The CDR3 protein is CASSTGVAGLETQYF. The CDR3, as DNA: TGTGCCAGCAGTACGGGCGTAGCGGGATTGGAGACCCAGTACTTC. The full variable domain, with the rest looked up from reference TRBV7-2 and TRBJ2-5, is GAGVSQSPSNKVTEKGKDVELRCDPISGHTALYWYRQSLGQGLEFLIYFQGNSAPDKSGLPSDRFSAERTGGSVSTLTIQRTQQEDSAVYLCASSTGVAGLETQYFGPGTRLLVL.

About this clonotype: This could be a read error, since a much larger clone is one nucleotide away. This chain connects TRBV7-6 to TRBJ2-5, with no clear D. The germline V gene encodes CDR1 SGHVS and CDR2 FNYEAQ. V was pared by 4 bases and J by 3 bases, with 12 bases between. CDR3 length: 14 amino acids. The CDR3 protein is CASSSIVLKETQYF. In DNA, the CDR3 is TGTGCCAGCAGCTCCATCGTCCTTAAAGAGACCCAGTACTTC.

This chain connects TRBV27 to TRBJ2-4; D is perhaps TRBD2 (7 bases). Germline loops: CDR1 MNHEY, CDR2 SMNVEV (reference sequence). CDR3 size: 17 residues. V lost 2 bases and J lost 5, with 19 bases in between. DNA for the CDR3: TGTGCCAGCAGTTTACGACCCCTAGGGGGGGGGCAAAACATTCAGTACTTC. Protein product: CASSLRPLGGGQNIQYF.

This clonotype has ten or more counts. The chain uses TRBV3-1 and TRBJ1-1; 8 bases fit TRBD1. This CDR3 has 14 amino acids. The germline gives CDR1 LGHDT, CDR2 YNNKEL (reference sequence). V lost 5 bases, J lost 7 bases, and 9 bases stayed unmatched. The CDR3 DNA reads TGTGCCAGCAGCGCCCGGGACAGGCATTTTGAAGCTTTCTTT. This translates into CASSARDRHFEAFF.

V usage is TRBV9 and J usage is TRBJ1-4; D remains ambiguous. Deletions cut 3 bases from V and 8 bases from J, with 11 bases between. The CDR3 is 13 amino acids. Germline CDR1 reads SGDLS; CDR2 reads YYNGEE. CDR3 protein: CASSGPGREKLFF. The CDR3 region has the DNA TGTGCCAGCAGCGGGCCTGGGCGAGAAAAACTGTTTTTT.

Only a few counts were recorded for this clonotype. The chain has TRBV19 and TRBJ1-4; D is unclear. Germline V lookup: CDR1 LNHDA, CDR2 SQIVND (reference sequence). With 5 bases removed from V and 2 bases from J, the gap between germline ends came to 9 bases. The CDR3 loop spans 14 amino acids. Here the CDR3 reads CASSSQRTNEKLFF. The CDR3 DNA reads as TGTGCCAGTAGTTCACAGAGGACTAATGAAAAACTGTTTTTT.

In its sample, this clonotype was seen many times. The chain has TRBV29-1 and TRBJ2-7; D is uncertain. The CDR3 is 13 amino acids. Trimming removed 4 bases from V and 0 bases from J, with 10 bases in between. Per germline, CDR1 SQVTM and CDR2 ANQGSEA. The CDR3 sequence: CSVVVPTSYEQYF. DNA of the CDR3: TGCAGCGTTGTGGTTCCCACCTCCTACGAGCAGTACTTC.

At least ten counts were recorded for this clonotype. The chain has TRBV6-1 and TRBJ2-1; D gene unclear. There are 13 residues in the CDR3. Trimming removed 7 bases from V and 10 bases from J, with 17 bases in between. Germline V gene lookup returns CDR1 MNHNS and CDR2 SASEGT. The CDR3 region has the DNA TGTGCCAGCATAGGATACACGGTAGGGGAGCAGTTCTTC. It specifies CASIGYTVGEQFF.

V is TRBV7-9 and J is TRBJ2-1; 11 bases fit TRBD2. With 5 bases clipped from V and 6 bases from J, the junction kept 9 bases outside the gene matches. In germline, CDR1 is SEHNR, CDR2 FQNEAQ (reference sequence). The CDR3 sequence is 16 residues long. Here the CDR3 reads CASSILSGRAINEQFF. CDR3 DNA: TGTGCCAGCAGCATCCTTAGCGGGAGGGCCATCAATGAGCAGTTCTTC. Based on the CDR3 plus reference TRBV7-9 and TRBJ2-1, the full variable domain is DTGVSQNPRHKITKRGQNVTFRCDPISEHNRLYWYRQTLGQGPEFLTYFQNEAQLEKSRLLSDRFSAERPKGSFSTLEIQRTEQGDSAMYLCASSILSGRAINEQFFGPGTRLTVL.

Comments on this clonotype: The junction shows a germline mismatch at one end, possibly a read error. This chain uses TRBV7-2 with TRBJ2-3; 8 bases line up with TRBD2. The CDR3 is 13 amino acids. Germline values: CDR1 SGHTA, CDR2 FQGNSA. CDR3 sequence: CVSSPERGQAQYF. The CDR3 DNA sequence: TGTGTCAGCAGCCCCGAGCGGGGGCAAGCGCAGTATTTT.

This clonotype was recorded a few times. V gene TRBV6-1 combines with J gene TRBJ1-1, with unresolved D. Trimming removed 7 bases at V and 1 base at J, with 16 bases between. The CDR3 has 15 residues. Germline values: CDR1 MNHNS, CDR2 SASEGT. This CDR3 reads CASTSGIIGNTEAFF. The DNA of the CDR3 is TGTGCCAGCACAAGCGGAATCATAGGGAACACTGAAGCTTTCTTT.

This clonotype was counted many times. The chain recombines TRBV20-1 with TRBJ2-1, with D possibly TRBD2 on 5 matching bases. Germline V CDR1 and CDR2: DFQATT, SNEGSKA (reference sequence). Trimming shortened V by 3 bases and J by 0 bases, and 9 bases separated the two germline ends. This CDR3 has 14 amino acids. The CDR3 loop reads CSASGVNSYNEQFF. In DNA form, the CDR3 reads TGCAGTGCTAGCGGGGTCAACTCCTACAATGAGCAGTTCTTC.

There are a few counts of this clonotype. V is TRBV19 and J is TRBJ2-7; no firm D call. The V gene lost 5 bases and the J gene lost 5 bases, with 13 bases spanning the gap. This CDR3 has 13 amino acids. Per germline, CDR1 LNHDA and CDR2 SQIVND (reference sequence). The CDR3 here is CASSSDLPHEQYF. CDR3 in DNA: TGTGCCAGTAGTTCGGACCTCCCCCACGAGCAGTACTTC.

The chain combines TRBV9 with TRBJ2-1; D possibly corresponds to TRBD1 (6 bases). This CDR3 is 12 amino acids long. V was clipped by 3 bases and J by 10 bases, with 11 bases between them. CDR1 SGDLS and CDR2 YYNGEE come from the germline V gene. CDR3 coding DNA: TGTGCCAGCAGCGGGACAGATCTCGAGCAGTTCTTC. This encodes CASSGTDLEQFF.